The 9 T cell receptor beta chains in this list originate from one sample, sequenced in a study of patients and donors after allogeneic stem cell transplantation. Each CDR3 protein is one row after TCRdb ran MiXCR on the RT-PCR reads. The sample includes 900,000 to 1,000,000 distinct CDR3 sequences, more than 15% seen only once; the top ten take 6%. Sequenced material: blood, either unsorted or a sorted T cell fraction (not recorded which). All receptors derive from a human donor who was either an allogeneic HSCT recipient or a stem cell or donor lymphocyte infusion donor (not recorded which). It is not recorded whose cells these are; they may come from a transplant donor.

This clonotype appeared a few times. This chain links TRBV11-2 with TRBJ2-7; D could derive from TRBD1 or TRBD2 (5 bases each). V lost 5 bases and J 2 bases, leaving 16 bases between the germline ends. CDR1 and CDR2 (germline): SGHAT, FQNNGV. The CDR3 is 15 amino acids. The CDR3 DNA reads TGTGCCAGCAGCGGTCTCGGGACGGTGACCTACGAGCAGTACTTC. Translating gives CASSGLGTVTYEQYF. Complete variable domain (other parts from reference TRBV11-2 and TRBJ2-7): EAGVAQSPRYKIIEKRQSVAFWCNPISGHATLYWYQQILGQGPKLLIQFQNNGVVDDSQLPKDRFSAERLKGVDSTLKIQPAKLEDSAVYLCASSGLGTVTYEQYFGPGTRLTVT.

The chain recombines TRBV20-1 with TRBJ1-5; TRBD1 matches at 7 bases. The CDR3 sequence is 16 residues long. CDR1 and CDR2 from the germline V gene are DFQATT and SNEGSKA (reference sequence). V dropped 4 bases and J dropped 6; count of bases not matched to a gene: 15. The CDR3 DNA sequence: TGCAGTGCTACCGTCAAGGGGCCGACAGGGTCTCAGCCCCAGCATTTT. Protein product: CSATVKGPTGSQPQHF.

This clonotype has only a few counts. DNA for the CDR3: TGCGCCAGCAGCTATAGCGGAGAGGGAAACACCGGGGAGCTGTTTTTT. Protein: CASSYSGEGNTGELFF. The V gene is TRBV5-1, the J gene TRBJ2-2; a weak D match, TRBD2 (6 bases). The CDR3 extends over 16 amino acids. The V gene's germline CDR1 is SGHRS and CDR2 YFSETQ. Deletions cut 3 bases from V and 2 bases from J, with 14 bases between. Full variable domain (rest looked up from reference TRBV5-1 and TRBJ2-2): KAGVTQTPRYLIKTRGQQVTLSCSPISGHRSVSWYQQTPGQGLQFLFEYFSETQRNKGNFPGRFSGRQFSNSRSEMNVSTLELGDSALYLCASSYSGEGNTGELFFGEGSRLTVL.

This chain uses TRBV14 with TRBJ1-6; a possible D gene is TRBD1 (5 bases). Trimming removed 0 bases from V and 7 bases from J, with 19 bases in between. The CDR3 is 18 residues long. The germline gives CDR1 SGHDN, CDR2 FVKESK. The CDR3 here is CASSQDDGRWGGNSPLHF. The CDR3 nucleotides read TGTGCCAGCAGCCAAGATGACGGAAGATGGGGGGGGAATTCACCCCTCCACTTT. The full variable domain, completed using reference TRBV14 and TRBJ1-6, is EAGVTQFPSHSVIEKGQTVTLRCDPISGHDNLYWYRRVMGKEIKFLLHFVKESKQDESGMPNNRFLAERTGGTYSTLKVQPAELEDSGVYFCASSQDDGRWGGNSPLHFGNGTRLTVT.

This clonotype was seen many times. V and J are TRBV12-3 or TRBV12-4 and TRBJ1-2, with 7 bases that match TRBD1. This CDR3 is 13 amino acids long. V trimming: 5 bases; J trimming: 7 bases; junction bases outside the gene matches: 7. The CDR3 bases are TGTGCCAGCAGTCCAGGGGGTGCGGGTGGCTACACCTTC. Translating it yields CASSPGGAGGYTF.

The chain carries TRBV12-3 or TRBV12-4 and TRBJ1-5; 7 positions agree with TRBD1. CDR3 length: 15 amino acids. V shed 2 bases and J 6 bases; nucleotides not matched to a gene: 7. CDR3 amino acids: CASSLSGGVGQPQHF. Here the CDR3 DNA reads TGTGCCAGCAGTTTATCAGGGGGTGTGGGTCAGCCCCAGCATTTT.

Only a few counts were recorded for this clonotype. This chain uses TRBV5-1 with TRBJ2-1; weak D call: TRBD2 (6 bases). Germline CDR1 reads SGHRS; CDR2 reads YFSETQ. V dropped 2 bases and J dropped 7 bases, with 16 bases sitting between them. CDR3 length: 15 amino acids. The CDR3: CASSFYGTGRNEQFF. In DNA, the CDR3 is TGCGCCAGCAGCTTCTACGGGACTGGCAGAAATGAGCAGTTCTTC.

In this sample, this clonotype turned up a few times. This chain joins TRBV7-9 and TRBJ1-5; 7 nucleotides align to TRBD1. V lost 5 bases, J lost 3 bases, and 4 bases stayed unmatched. CDR3 size: 14 residues. Germline CDR1 reads SEHNR; CDR2 reads FQNEAQ (reference sequence). This CDR3 reads CASSQGTANQPQHF. CDR3 nucleotide sequence: TGTGCCAGCAGCCAGGGGACAGCCAATCAGCCCCAGCATTTT. The full variable domain, completed using reference TRBV7-9 and TRBJ1-5, is DTGVSQNPRHKITKRGQNVTFRCDPISEHNRLYWYRQTLGQGPEFLTYFQNEAQLEKSRLLSDRFSAERPKGSFSTLEIQRTEQGDSAMYLCASSQGTANQPQHFGDGTRLSIL.

This clonotype was detected only a few times. J is TRBJ2-7 and V is TRBV11-2; unclear D gene. CDR3 length: 14 amino acids. In germline, CDR1 is SGHAT, CDR2 FQNNGV. Trimming removed 5 bases from V and 3 bases from J, with 14 bases in between. CDR3 region: CASSLGWDNYEQYF. In DNA, the CDR3 is TGTGCCAGCAGCCTCGGCTGGGATAACTACGAGCAGTACTTC.